The clone carrying this TCR beta chain was observed at least ten times. The sample originates from a study of blood T cell repertoires in COVID-19. Germline lookup yields CDR1 SGHRS and CDR2 YFSETQ. The CDR3 extends over 13 amino acids. With 0 bases clipped from V and 8 bases from J, the junction kept 4 bases outside the gene matches. The protocol was immunoSEQ multiplex PCR, while the TCRdb copy is restricted to in-frame clones and leaves out a portion. Among 210,000 or so clones listed, 85% were seen once. The clonotype comes from a middle-aged man with COVID-19, enrolled during active disease. The material sequenced was peripheral blood. This chain joins TRBV5-1 and TRBJ1-2, with 7 bases identical to TRBD1. The CDR3, as DNA: TGCGCCAGCAGCTTGGCGGGACAGCGGGGCTACACCTTC. Encoded protein: CASSLAGQRGYTF.